These 14 T cell receptor beta chains originate from one sample sequenced in a study of regulatory T cells in long-lasting Graves disease (dated by TCRdb to 2020 to 2023). Libraries were prepared through multiplex PCR. Sequencer: Illumina HiSeq 4000. To build TCR beta libraries, CDR3 regions were amplified by Arm-PCR using iRepertoire HTBI primers. The public reads were reprocessed in TCRdb via fastp at Q25 and MiXCR, keeping in-frame beta chains. Rows are unified per CDR3 protein, each entry keeping the most common DNA and genes. For this sample there are roughly 350,000 distinct CDR3 sequences; approximately 15% appear just once. The ten largest clones take up 25% to 30% of the sample. In the paper's terms, the time point label means: newly diagnosed GD, antithyroid drugs for less than 3 months. For both TCR sequencing and RNA sequencing, RNA was extracted from PBMCs in TRIzol. This sample was shared with a second study, whose subject was T cells in Graves' hyperthyroidism and ophthalmopathy.

The material sequenced was peripheral blood mononuclear cells (PBMCs), taken at new diagnosis, from a patient treated with antithyroid drugs. The receptors originated from a middle-aged man with Graves disease. Donor details come from another sample of the same person, matched by shared clones.

The chain has TRBV7-3 and TRBJ2-5, with 8 bases aligning to TRBD2. The junction had 6 bases not matched to a gene; V was cut back by 1 base and J by 5 bases. Germline CDR1 reads SGHTA; CDR2 reads FQGTGA. This CDR3 is built from 15 residues. The CDR3 is CASSLNPAGVETQYF. The CDR3 DNA reads as TGTGCCAGCAGCTTAAATCCAGCGGGGGTGGAGACCCAGTACTTC.

This clonotype was observed many times. V and J are TRBV12-3 or TRBV12-4 and TRBJ2-7; 7 bases agree with TRBD1. The CDR3 consists of 13 residues. With V trimmed by 3 bases and J by 3 bases, 2 bases remained unmatched. The DNA of the CDR3 is TGTGCCAGCAGTTTTGGGACAGTCTACGAGCAGTACTTC. Its translation: CASSFGTVYEQYF.

This clonotype was detected many times. This chain joins TRBV5-1 and TRBJ2-2; D is unresolved. The CDR3 has 13 amino acids. Per the germline V gene, CDR1 is SGHRS and CDR2 is YFSETQ. V dropped 4 bases and J dropped 6 bases, with 10 bases sitting between them. The CDR3 DNA sequence: TGCGCCAGCAGCCAAAACGAGGCCGGGGAGCTGTTTTTT. It yields the protein CASSQNEAGELFF.

With respect to this clonotype: Given a far larger clone just one base away, this is likely a sequencing read error. V is TRBV7-9 and J is TRBJ1-1; TRBD1 might be the D (5 bases). The CDR3 has 13 amino acids. CDR1 SEHNR and CDR2 FQNEAQ come from the germline V gene (reference sequence). V shed 8 bases and J shed 5 bases, with 15 bases lying between them. The CDR3 DNA is TGTGCCAGCGGCGGGGCGGGGGGAACTGAAGCTTTCTTT. This encodes CASGGAGGTEAFF.

The chain uses TRBV20-1 and TRBJ1-2, with 7 bases fitting TRBD1. CDR1 and CDR2 from the germline V gene are DFQATT and SNEGSKA (reference sequence). The CDR3 runs 13 residues. V dropped 7 bases and J dropped 4; count of bases not matched to a gene: 9. Here the CDR3 reads CSGERQGPYGYTF. The CDR3 nucleotides are TGCAGTGGGGAAAGACAGGGCCCCTATGGCTACACCTTC.

This clonotype was seen at least ten times. J is TRBJ1-6 and V is TRBV5-1, with 9 bases identical to TRBD1. Losses at the gene ends were 4 bases for V and 6 bases for J; bases not matched to a gene: 11. This CDR3 has 17 residues. Germline V lookup: CDR1 SGHRS, CDR2 YFSETQ. CDR3 nucleotide sequence: TGCGCCAGCAGCATCGCCGGGACAGGGTCGAGTAATTCACCCCTCCACTTT. Protein: CASSIAGTGSSNSPLHF.

This clonotype was detected a few times. The chain couples TRBV10-2 to TRBJ2-6; D is possibly TRBD2 (5 bases). Germline CDR1 and CDR2: WSHSY and SAAADI. The V gene lost 3 bases and the J gene lost 0 bases, with 12 bases spanning the gap. The CDR3 spans 17 residues. CDR3 sequence: CASSDPGILSGANVLTF. CDR3 coding DNA: TGCGCCAGCAGTGATCCGGGGATCCTCTCTGGGGCCAACGTCCTGACTTTC.

Comment on this clonotype: A much larger clone lies a single base off, so this may be a read error. The conserved phenylalanine or tryptophan normally closing the CDR3 is absent here, so this likely arose from a read error. The chain employs TRBV2 and TRBJ2-4, with unresolved D. This CDR3 contains 12 residues. Per the germline V gene, CDR1 is SNHLY and CDR2 is FYNNEI. V was shortened by 6 bases and J by 2 bases, with 5 bases between the two germline ends. The CDR3 region has the DNA TGTGCCAGCAGCTTCACCAAAAACATTCAGTACCTC. This gives the protein CASSFTKNIQYL.

There are many counts of this clonotype. The gene calls are TRBV20-1 and TRBJ1-1; D remains unclear. Germline V CDR1 and CDR2: DFQATT, SNEGSKA (reference sequence). CDR3 length: 12 residues. V was shortened by 8 bases and J by 6 bases, with 16 bases between the two germline ends. The CDR3 coding sequence is TGCAGTTCCAATGACCGTGGCCCTGAAGCTTTCTTT. Its protein product is CSSNDRGPEAFF.

This clonotype occurred many times. Since the CDR3 does not end with the conserved phenylalanine or tryptophan, this likely comes from a read error. The limits of the CDR3 on the DNA are not certain, so only TCRdb's listed CDR3 is given. This chain links TRBV29-1 with TRBJ2-1; the table's D call of TRBD1 was not tested on the DNA. Germline CDR1 is SQVTM and CDR2 is ANQGSEA. Termini included, the CDR3 measures 11 amino acids. The CDR3 sequence: CSVEGGLGQIL.

This clonotype has only a few counts. The chain uses TRBV14 and TRBJ2-1; the match to TRBD1 covers 10 bases. The CDR3 is 17 residues long. Germline CDR1 reads SGHDN; CDR2 reads FVKESK. Trimming at V came to 4 bases and at J to 12 bases, leaving 18 bases not matched to a gene. This CDR3 reads CASSRLPGQGPVSVQFF. For the CDR3, the DNA is TGTGCCAGCAGCCGACTGCCGGGACAGGGGCCTGTTAGTGTGCAGTTCTTC.

The V and J genes are TRBV6-5 and TRBJ2-3; 10 positions match TRBD2. Germline trimming cut 0 bases from V and 7 bases from J; bases unmatched to any gene: 13. CDR3 size: 18 residues. From germline, CDR1 is MNHEY and CDR2 SVGAGI. CDR3 residues: CASSYSTPVAGGGNTQYF. In DNA form, the CDR3 reads TGTGCCAGCAGTTACTCGACTCCCGTAGCGGGGGGAGGGAATACGCAGTATTTT.

The chain combines TRBV7-6 with TRBJ2-2, with D maybe TRBD1 (5 bases). CDR3 length: 14 amino acids. Per the germline V gene, CDR1 is SGHVS and CDR2 is FNYEAQ. V shed 7 bases and J shed 7 bases, with 16 bases lying between them. CDR3 region: CASTRAGKVGELFF. CDR3 in DNA: TGTGCCAGCACCCGAGCAGGGAAGGTCGGGGAGCTGTTTTTT.

This rearrangement joins TRBV5-1 to TRBJ1-6; maybe TRBD1 (5 bases). Germline CDR1 SGHRS, CDR2 YFSETQ. V dropped 0 bases and J dropped 5 bases, with 12 bases sitting between them. The CDR3 contains 16 residues. The CDR3 bases are TGCGCCAGCAGCTTGGAGATGAGGGGTAATAATTCACCCCTCCACTTT. It translates to CASSLEMRGNNSPLHF.